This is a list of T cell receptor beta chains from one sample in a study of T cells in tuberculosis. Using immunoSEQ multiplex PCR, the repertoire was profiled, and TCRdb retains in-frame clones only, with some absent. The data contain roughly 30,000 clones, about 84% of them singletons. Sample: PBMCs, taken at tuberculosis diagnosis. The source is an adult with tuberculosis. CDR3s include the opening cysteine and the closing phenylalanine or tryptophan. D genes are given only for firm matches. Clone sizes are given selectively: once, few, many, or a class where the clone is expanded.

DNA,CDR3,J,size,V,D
TGTGCCAGCAGCTTGAGGGGAGGTGAAAAACTGTTTTTT,CASSLRGGEKLFF,TRBJ1-4,-,TRBV5-4,-
TGTGCCAGCAGCCAGAGACAGGGGAGTGGGTATGGCTACACCTTC,CASSQRQGSGYGYTF,TRBJ1-2,-,TRBV7-2,TRBD1
TGTGCCAGCAGCCCAAATACAGGGCAAGAGACCCAGTACTTC,CASSPNTGQETQYF,TRBJ2-5,-,TRBV4-2,-
TGTGCCAGCAGAGGGGAGGGATACCCTAACTATGGCTACACCTTC,CASRGEGYPNYGYTF,TRBJ1-2,-,TRBV11-2,-
TGTGCCAGCAGCCCCCAGGTGGGGGCCCGGGCTTTCTTT,CASSPQVGARAFF,TRBJ1-1,-,TRBV11-2,-
TGCGCCAGCAGCTTGGAGCGGGACAATGAGCAGTTCTTC,CASSLERDNEQFF,TRBJ2-1,-,TRBV5-1,-
TGTGCCAGCAGTGAACACGGGATCGGCAAAAACATTCAGTACTTC,CASSEHGIGKNIQYF,TRBJ2-4,-,TRBV28,-
TGTGCTAGTGGTTTGGTACCTGGGAGGGACACCGGGGAGCTGTTTTTT,CASGLVPGRDTGELFF,TRBJ2-2,-,TRBV12-5,TRBD2
TGTGCCAGCACCACCGGGACAGTTTACACTGAAGCTTTCTTT,CASTTGTVYTEAFF,TRBJ1-1,-,TRBV7-8,TRBD1
TGTGCCAGCAGCGCCCAATGGGGGGAGGACATTCAGTACTTC,CASSAQWGEDIQYF,TRBJ2-4,-,TRBV9,-
TGTGCCAGCAGCGTCGACATCTCCTACGAGCAGTACTTC,CASSVDISYEQYF,TRBJ2-7,-,TRBV11-2,-
TGCAGCGTTGTAGTCGTCCTCTACAATGAGCAGTTCTTC,CSVVVVLYNEQFF,TRBJ2-1,-,TRBV29-1,-
TGTGCCAGCAGTTATGGTTGGCAGGGGGAGACCCAGTACTTC,CASSYGWQGETQYF,TRBJ2-5,few,TRBV6-5,-
TGTGCCACCAGAAGTTTAGCGGAGAACACCGGGGAGCTGTTTTTT,CATRSLAENTGELFF,TRBJ2-2,-,TRBV15,-
TGTGCCAGCTCGGAGGGGATCCTCGCAGATACGCAGTATTTT,CASSEGILADTQYF,TRBJ2-3,-,TRBV25-1,-
TGTGCCAGCTCCCCGGAGGCCAGCTCTGGAAACACCATATATTTT,CASSPEASSGNTIYF,TRBJ1-3,-,TRBV18,-
TGTGCCAGCAGCCACCCACCCCCGGGACTAGGGAATGAGCAGTTCTTC,CASSHPPPGLGNEQFF,TRBJ2-1,-,TRBV14,TRBD2
TGTGCCATCAGTGGACCAGGGACAGGTCCTTATGGCTACACCTTC,CAISGPGTGPYGYTF,TRBJ1-2,-,TRBV10-3,TRBD1
TGTGCCAGCAGCGAGGACTATGGCTACACCTTC,CASSEDYGYTF,TRBJ1-2,-,TRBV2,-
TGTGCCAGCAGAGCGGGTAACACCGGGGAGCTGTTTTTT,CASRAGNTGELFF,TRBJ2-2,-,TRBV27,-
TGTGCCAGCAGCTTCGGGACAGTGACAGATACGCAGTATTTT,CASSFGTVTDTQYF,TRBJ2-3,-,TRBV11-2,TRBD1
TGTGCCAGCAGCGGCACGGGACAGGCCTCCTACGAGCAGTACTTC,CASSGTGQASYEQYF,TRBJ2-7,-,TRBV6-1,TRBD1
TGCGCCAGTATGGGGACAGGCCTCCTTGAAGCTTTCTTT,CASMGTGLLEAFF,TRBJ1-1,-,TRBV23-1,TRBD1
TGTGCCAGCAGAGTAAGGGGTGCCCGTTACGAGCAGTACTTC,CASRVRGARYEQYF,TRBJ2-7,-,TRBV6-5,-
TGTGCCAGCAGCGTAGCTACCTCGAGCGGGGGGGACACAGATACGCAGTATTTT,CASSVATSSGGDTDTQYF,TRBJ2-3,few,TRBV9,TRBD2
TGTGCCAGCAGCTTGGGAGGGACAGGCCGAGATACGCAGTATTTT,CASSLGGTGRDTQYF,TRBJ2-3,-,TRBV5-4,TRBD1
TGTGCCAGTAGTATTGGACAGGCTGTATTAAATTCACCCCTCCACTTT,CASSIGQAVLNSPLHF,TRBJ1-6,few,TRBV19,TRBD1
TGTGCCAGCAGCTTTACTAGCGCGATAGATACGCAGTATTTT,CASSFTSAIDTQYF,TRBJ2-3,-,TRBV5-6,TRBD2
TGCAGCGTTGAAAGCGAAAGTTCCTACAATGAGCAGTTCTTC,CSVESESSYNEQFF,TRBJ2-1,-,TRBV29-1,-
TGTGCCAGCAGCTCGTCAGGGGGAAGAACTGAAGCTTTCTTT,CASSSSGGRTEAFF,TRBJ1-1,few,TRBV7-9,TRBD1
TGCGCCAGCAGCTTGAGGGGGGGCAGGCAAGAGACCCAGTACTTC,CASSLRGGRQETQYF,TRBJ2-5,-,TRBV5-1,-
TGCGCCAGCAGTGAGTCGCAGGGGTTTGGCTACACCTTC,CASSESQGFGYTF,TRBJ1-2,-,TRBV10-1,-
TGTGCCAGCAGTGATAAGGGAGTGAACACCGGGGAGCTGTTTTTT,CASSDKGVNTGELFF,TRBJ2-2,-,TRBV6-4,-
TGTGCCAGCAGGCGCCCGGGAAGGACTGAAGCTTTCTTT,CASRRPGRTEAFF,TRBJ1-1,-,TRBV27,-
TGTGCCAGCAGCTTGAGACAGGGGGCTAACTACAATGAGCAGTTCTTC,CASSLRQGANYNEQFF,TRBJ2-1,-,TRBV11-2,TRBD1
TGCGCCAGCAAGGAGGTGATTAACCAAGAGACCCAGTACTTC,CASKEVINQETQYF,TRBJ2-5,-,TRBV5-1,-
TGTGCCAGCAGTTCCCGCAAAGCGGGAGGGACCAACGAGCAGTACTTC,CASSSRKAGGTNEQYF,TRBJ2-7,-,TRBV27,TRBD2
TGTGCCAGCAGCTTTACAAACACAGATACGCAGTATTTT,CASSFTNTDTQYF,TRBJ2-3,-,TRBV11-2,-
TGTGCCACCAGCAGTCACAGGGGCTACGAGCAGTACTTC,CATSSHRGYEQYF,TRBJ2-7,-,TRBV15,TRBD1
TGTGCCAGCAGCTTCCGACAGGGTCGAAACACTGAAGCTTTCTTT,CASSFRQGRNTEAFF,TRBJ1-1,few,TRBV5-8,TRBD1
TGTGCCAGCAGTGCTGGGGGAGGAAGGGAGACCCAGTACTTC,CASSAGGGRETQYF,TRBJ2-5,-,TRBV6-1,-
TGTGCCAGCAGCGCCGGGACAGGCGAGAAGGGCAATCAGCCCCAGCATTTT,CASSAGTGEKGNQPQHF,TRBJ1-5,-,TRBV9,TRBD1
TGTGCCAGCAGCTTAGGCCCCCAGGGTGGCAATTCACCCCTCCACTTT,CASSLGPQGGNSPLHF,TRBJ1-6,-,TRBV7-3,-
TGTGCCAGCAGTGAACTCGGGTCTGGGACTACGACAGATACGCAGTATTTT,CASSELGSGTTTDTQYF,TRBJ2-3,few,TRBV6-1,TRBD2
TGTGCCAGCAGCGCGGGGACTAGCCCGTTTGAGCAGTTCTTC,CASSAGTSPFEQFF,TRBJ2-1,-,TRBV11-2,TRBD2
TGCGCCAGCAGCCTGGGCAGGATGAACACTGAAGCTTTCTTT,CASSLGRMNTEAFF,TRBJ1-1,-,TRBV4-1,-
TGTGCCAGCAGTTTTTTTCGGGAGGGTGGATCCAAAAACATTCAGTACTTC,CASSFFREGGSKNIQYF,TRBJ2-4,once,TRBV28,TRBD2
TGTGCCAGTAGTCTGGCCGGACAGAGGTTCTCTGGGGCCAACGTCCTGACTTTC,CASSLAGQRFSGANVLTF,TRBJ2-6,-,TRBV19,-
TGTGCCAGCAGTGACACAGGGGAGGATGGCTACACCTTC,CASSDTGEDGYTF,TRBJ1-2,-,TRBV6-1,TRBD1
TGTGCCAGTATGTGGGGGGAGAACACTGAAGCTTTCTTT,CASMWGENTEAFF,TRBJ1-1,-,TRBV19,-
TGTGCCAGCAGCTTAGATAGGGGTACCAACGTCCTGACTTTC,CASSLDRGTNVLTF,TRBJ2-6,few,TRBV7-2,-
TGTGCCAGCAAATCCGGGACTAGCGGAACAGATACGCAGTATTTT,CASKSGTSGTDTQYF,TRBJ2-3,-,TRBV6-5,TRBD2
TGTGCCTCAAGGAGCCAGTTGAGCGGGAGGGTATATCGGAATGAGCAGTTCTTC,CASRSQLSGRVYRNEQFF,TRBJ2-1,-,TRBV19,TRBD2
TGCGCCAGCAGCCAAGAGCTCGGGTTTGAAGCTTTCTTT,CASSQELGFEAFF,TRBJ1-1,-,TRBV4-1,-
TGTGCCAGCAGCTCCGGACCGGGACAGGGCTACGAGCAGTACTTC,CASSSGPGQGYEQYF,TRBJ2-7,-,TRBV7-2,TRBD1
TGCGCCAGCAGCCATAACAGGGGGCAAGAGACCCAGTACTTC,CASSHNRGQETQYF,TRBJ2-5,-,TRBV4-1,TRBD1
TGTGCTAGTGGTTCAGGGGGTCCCCCCTACGAGCAGTACTTC,CASGSGGPPYEQYF,TRBJ2-7,-,TRBV12-5,TRBD1
TGTGCCAGCAGGCCCGACAGGGCATCCCACTATGGCTACACCTTC,CASRPDRASHYGYTF,TRBJ1-2,-,TRBV6-4,TRBD1
TGCGCCAGCAGCGTCCAGGGAGGTGGCTACGAGCAGTACTTC,CASSVQGGGYEQYF,TRBJ2-7,few,TRBV5-1,-
TGTGCCCGACAATCCCGGGACACCACCTACGAGCAGTACTTC,CARQSRDTTYEQYF,TRBJ2-7,-,TRBV2,-